The 24 T cell receptor beta chains presented below share a single source sample, sequenced in a study of T cell repertoires in ileal Crohn's disease. Time point denoted: inflamed ileum from the surgical specimen. Profiled with immunoSEQ multiplex PCR; TCRdb holds only in-frame clones, not every one. The repertoire includes roughly 15,000 clones, 60% to 85% of them detected once, and 4% to 5% sits in the top ten. The sequencing input was ileal tissue. These receptors all come from an adult with Crohn's disease.

This chain connects TRBV19 to TRBJ2-5; D unclear. Looked up from germline, CDR1 is LNHDA and CDR2 is SQIVND (reference sequence). Trimming pared 8 bases from V and 2 bases from J, leaving 15 bases between. CDR3 length: 14 residues. Here the CDR3 reads CASRRPAPQETQYF. The CDR3 DNA reads TGTGCCAGTCGACGACCAGCGCCGCAAGAGACCCAGTACTTC.

The V and J genes are TRBV5-4 and TRBJ1-1; the D gene is possibly TRBD1 (5 bases). The germline CDR1 and CDR2 sequences are SGHNT and YYREEE (reference sequence). The V end was cut by 3 bases, the J end by 4 bases, with 13 bases between. This CDR3 spans 14 amino acids. In DNA form, the CDR3 reads TGTGCCAGCAGCTACATCGGGGGGAGCACTGAAGCTTTCTTT. Translating gives CASSYIGGSTEAFF.

The chain has TRBV9 and TRBJ2-7; maybe TRBD2 (6 bases). This CDR3 is built from 14 residues. V lost 2 bases to trimming and J lost 4 bases, with 13 bases between them. Germline loops: CDR1 SGDLS, CDR2 YYNGEE. The CDR3 nucleotides are TGTGCCAGCAGCGTGGGGGGAGGAGGGTACGAGCAGTACTTC. Translating gives CASSVGGGGYEQYF.

With respect to this clone: The germline gene is not matched at one end of the junction; a read error may be the cause. The chain recombines TRBV9 with TRBJ2-7; no clear D. Germline-derived CDR1 and CDR2 are SGDLS and YYNGEE. The CDR3 is 12 amino acids. CDR3 sequence reads: CASSVDSGGPGF. The CDR3 DNA reads as TGTGCCAGCAGCGTAGATAGTGGCGGCCCCGGCTTC.

The genes are TRBV28 and TRBJ2-7; D gene ambiguous. The V gene's germline CDR1 is MDHEN and CDR2 SYDVKM. The CDR3 extends over 13 amino acids. Trimming cost V 4 bases and J 0 bases, with 7 bases left between them. As DNA, the CDR3 is TGTGCCAGCAGTTGGAGCAACTCCTACGAGCAGTACTTC. As protein: CASSWSNSYEQYF.

This chain links TRBV20-1 with TRBJ2-1, with unresolved D. The length of the CDR3 is 10 residues. Trimming took 4 bases from V and 4 from J, leaving 2 bases between them. The germline V gene encodes CDR1 DFQATT and CDR2 SNEGSKA (reference sequence). The CDR3 DNA reads as TGCAGTGCTATGTACAATGAGCAGTTCTTC. Translating it yields CSAMYNEQFF.

This chain joins TRBV6-6 and TRBJ2-3; D gene ambiguous. Deletions cut 2 bases from V and 7 bases from J, with 16 bases between. The CDR3 spans 15 residues. Germline loops: CDR1 MNHNY, CDR2 SVGAGI (reference sequence). CDR3 in amino acids: CASSYPDPQVNTQYF. Written as DNA, the CDR3 is TGTGCCAGCAGTTACCCTGACCCCCAGGTTAATACGCAGTATTTT.

This clone was seen more than once but under ten times. V is TRBV10-3 and J is TRBJ1-2; D gene ambiguous. Between the trimmed V and J ends, which lost 3 bases and 4 bases, there was a span of 9 bases. Germline-derived CDR1 and CDR2 are ENHRY and SYGVKD. There are 13 residues in the CDR3. The CDR3, as DNA: TGTGCCATCAGTGAAAGCCCAGTCTATGGCTACACCTTC. Protein sequence: CAISESPVYGYTF.

The chain has TRBV5-1 and TRBJ2-3; 8 bases are shared with TRBD2. CDR3 length: 16 amino acids. Per germline, CDR1 SGHRS and CDR2 YFSETQ. Trimming at V came to 0 bases and at J to 6 bases, leaving 9 bases not matched to a gene. The CDR3 region is CASSLGAGGPADTQYF. In DNA, the CDR3 is TGCGCCAGCAGCTTGGGGGCGGGAGGACCGGCGGATACGCAGTATTTT. The full variable domain, its missing parts supplied by reference TRBV5-1 and TRBJ2-3, is KAGVTQTPRYLIKTRGQQVTLSCSPISGHRSVSWYQQTPGQGLQFLFEYFSETQRNKGNFPGRFSGRQFSNSRSEMNVSTLELGDSALYLCASSLGAGGPADTQYFGPGTRLTVL.

A few counts support this clone. The J gene is TRBJ1-5, the V gene TRBV18; possible D gene TRBD1, 5 bases. The CDR3 is made up of 16 amino acids. CDR1 is KGHSH and CDR2 is LQKENI in the germline V gene. The ends were cut back, 3 bases at V and 2 bases at J, with 14 bases in the middle. The CDR3 bases are TGTGCCAGCTCACCCGATGGGGGTGGGGGCAATCAGCCCCAGCATTTT. As protein: CASSPDGGGGNQPQHF.

The chain couples TRBV27 to TRBJ1-5; 12 bases fit TRBD1. The ends lost 6 bases at V and 6 bases at J; junction bases unmatched: 6. The CDR3 contains 15 residues. The germline V gene encodes CDR1 MNHEY and CDR2 SMNVEV (reference sequence). The CDR3 region is CASRPGTGGLQPQHF. The CDR3 bases are TGTGCCAGCAGGCCCGGGACAGGGGGCCTTCAGCCCCAGCATTTT.

V gene TRBV28 combines with J gene TRBJ2-7; TRBD2 aligns across 8 bases. The ends lost 4 bases at V and 3 bases at J; junction bases unmatched: 11. Germline lookup yields CDR1 MDHEN and CDR2 SYDVKM. This CDR3 has 16 amino acids. The CDR3 nucleotides are TGTGCCAGCAGTTCAATACTCTCAACTAGCGGCTACGAGCAGTACTTC. It translates to CASSSILSTSGYEQYF.

The J gene is TRBJ2-3, the V gene TRBV5-6, with a possible D match to TRBD2 (5 bases). The V end was cut by 1 base, the J end by 0 bases, with 12 bases between. Germline CDR1 reads SGHDT; CDR2 reads YYEEEE. This CDR3 comprises 16 residues. The CDR3 spells CASSLSGLLSTDTQYF. The CDR3 bases are TGTGCCAGCAGCTTGAGTGGACTCCTCAGCACAGATACGCAGTATTTT.

The chain uses TRBV4-1 and TRBJ2-7; maybe TRBD1 (6 bases). The germline gives CDR1 MGHRA, CDR2 YSYEKL. V gave up 4 bases and J gave up 0 bases, with 22 bases separating them. The CDR3 spans 18 residues. CDR3 sequence (DNA): TGCGCCAGCAGCCGAGCCCAGGGTCGGACAGTAACCTCCTACGAGCAGTACTTC. Amino acid sequence: CASSRAQGRTVTSYEQYF.

This sequence joins TRBV6-6 and TRBJ1-1; D remains unclear. The germline V gene encodes CDR1 MNHNY and CDR2 SVGAGI (reference sequence). The ends were cut back, 2 bases at V and 5 bases at J, with 9 bases in the middle. The CDR3 is made up of 13 amino acids. CDR3 region: CASSYAGETEAFF. The CDR3 nucleotides read TGTGCCAGCAGTTACGCAGGAGAGACTGAAGCTTTCTTT.

The V and J genes are TRBV25-1 and TRBJ1-2; D may be TRBD1 (6 bases). This CDR3 spans 13 amino acids. V dropped 2 bases and J dropped 8 bases, with 12 bases sitting between them. Germline loops: CDR1 MGHDK, CDR2 SYGVNS. The CDR3 protein is CASSELRGGGYTF. CDR3 DNA: TGTGCCAGCAGTGAACTCAGGGGTGGAGGCTACACCTTC.

This clone was seen a single time. The rearrangement uses TRBV7-6 and TRBJ1-1; D unresolved. The V and J ends lost 1 base and 3 bases respectively, with 9 bases between them. The CDR3 extends over 14 amino acids. Germline V gene data show CDR1 as SGHVS and CDR2 as FNYEAQ. The CDR3 loop is CASSLGNLDTEAFF. The CDR3, as DNA: TGTGCCAGCAGCTTAGGAAACTTGGACACTGAAGCTTTCTTT.

The rearrangement links TRBV10-1 to TRBJ1-2; TRBD1 matches at 10 bases. This CDR3 spans 13 amino acids. The V segment lost 3 bases and the J segment 8 bases; nucleotides outside the gene matches: 3. Germline V gives CDR1 WNHNN, CDR2 SYGVQD (reference sequence). CDR3 sequence: CASSDGTGVGYTF. CDR3 sequence (DNA): TGCGCCAGCAGTGACGGGACAGGGGTCGGCTACACCTTC.

V and J are TRBV6-6 and TRBJ2-1; TRBD1 matches 7 bases. V dropped 5 bases and J dropped 12; count of bases not matched to a gene: 7. CDR3 length: 12 amino acids. Germline values: CDR1 MNHNY, CDR2 SVGAGI (reference sequence). CDR3 nucleotides: TGTGCCAGCAGTCCGACCGGGGACAGGCAGTTCTTC. Translation gives CASSPTGDRQFF.

The chain is built from TRBV19 and TRBJ2-5; possibly TRBD1 for D (6 bases). CDR1 and CDR2 (germline): LNHDA, SQIVND (reference sequence). V was cut by 2 bases and J by 4 bases, with 11 bases left in between. This CDR3 region has 14 residues. CDR3: CASSITGKGETQYF. The CDR3 coding sequence is TGTGCCAGTAGTATAACAGGGAAGGGAGAGACCCAGTACTTC.

The genes are TRBV6-6 and TRBJ1-2; D call uncertain. The CDR3 sequence is 15 residues long. V was pared by 2 bases and J by 4 bases, with 14 bases between. Germline CDR1 and CDR2: MNHNY and SVGAGI (reference sequence). CDR3: CASSYAEGVSYGYTF. CDR3 sequence (DNA): TGTGCCAGCAGTTACGCCGAGGGCGTCAGCTATGGCTACACCTTC.

The V and J genes are TRBV7-8 and TRBJ1-5, with 8 bases fitting TRBD1. Germline trimming cut 6 bases from V and 6 bases from J; bases unmatched to any gene: 10. Germline V gene lookup returns CDR1 SGHVS and CDR2 FQNEAQ. The CDR3 has 15 amino acids. CDR3 loop: CASSLDRGRGQPQHF. The DNA of the CDR3 is TGTGCCAGCAGTCTTGACAGGGGAAGGGGTCAGCCCCAGCATTTT.

The chain uses TRBV9 and TRBJ1-1; tentatively, D is TRBD1 (6 bases). Germline assignment: CDR1 SGDLS and CDR2 YYNGEE. V lost 2 bases, J lost 5 bases, and 13 bases lay in between. This CDR3 has 14 residues. CDR3 bases: TGTGCCAGCAGCGTGAAGGGGGGAGGTACTGAAGCTTTCTTT. This encodes CASSVKGGGTEAFF.

This chain links TRBV29-1 with TRBJ1-2, with unresolved D. Trimming shortened V by 4 bases and J by 7 bases, and 22 bases separated the two germline ends. Germline V lookup: CDR1 SQVTM, CDR2 ANQGSEA. The CDR3 is 15 amino acids. CDR3 in DNA: TGCAGCGTTGCTGACCGGGTACCCAAAGTTTCTGGCTACACCTTC. It yields the protein CSVADRVPKVSGYTF.